The T cell receptor (beta chain) under discussion was sequenced for a study of shared clonotypes between healthy human individuals. Germline values: CDR1 MNHNS, CDR2 SASEGT. The CDR3 covers 15 residues. The junction had 6 bases not matched to a gene; V was cut back by 7 bases and J by 0 bases. Assay: immunoSEQ multiplex PCR; the TCRdb copy retains only in-frame clones and omits some. The data hold 2 million to 2.5 million clones, with 85% to 95% observed a single time. This sequence joins TRBV6-1 and TRBJ1-5; TRBD1 matches 7 bases. Specimen: naive CD4+ T cells from PBMCs. Regarding subset: CD45RA+ positively selected. This sequence was found in a man aged 18-30 years in good health. Some clones in this sample may be carry-over from other donors' samples. The CDR3 DNA reads TGTGCCAGCACTCCGCGGGACAGTAGCAATCAGCCCCAGCATTTT. Its protein is CASTPRDSSNQPQHF.